The clone carrying this T cell receptor (beta chain) was seen once. Germline lookup yields CDR1 SGHNT and CDR2 YYREEE (reference sequence). V was pared by 1 base and J by 0 bases, with 8 bases between. The CDR3 loop spans 15 amino acids. This sample was included in a study of blood T cell repertoires in COVID-19. Clones were sequenced by immunoSEQ multiplex PCR, and TCRdb holds only the in-frame ones, with some missing. The sample has some 230,000 clones, roughly four fifths seen once. The chain has TRBV5-4 and TRBJ1-3; D is unresolved. The source is a woman between 35 and 50 years old with acute COVID-19. The specimen was PBMCs or T cells enriched from blood (not recorded which). The CDR3 loop reads CASSLSGASGNTIYF. The DNA of the CDR3 is TGTGCCAGCAGCTTGTCCGGTGCCTCTGGAAACACCATATATTTT.